These T cell receptor beta chains were read from a single sample in a study of cytomegalovirus exposure and HLA in healthy donors. Data came from immunoSEQ multiplex PCR; TCRdb stores just in-frame clones and leaves some out. In the table there are around 97,000 clones, roughly 80% of which are singletons. Sequenced sample: PBMCs. All receptors derive from a man aged 50 to 60 in good health and CMV-seropositive. CDR3s leave out the opening cysteine and the closing phenylalanine or tryptophan. The order of the fields is J gene, V gene, CDR3 protein.

>TRBJ2-7|TRBV5-1
ASGRGESSYEQY
>TRBJ2-3|TRBV9
ASSVDASGGTDTQY
>TRBJ2-5|TRBV11-2
ASSLTGFQETQY
>TRBJ1-6|TRBV15
ATSRDAGQLDSPLH
>TRBJ1-1|TRBV29-1
SVGDRGRYTEAF
>TRBJ2-7|TRBV2
ASMTSGSYEQY
>TRBJ2-7|TRBV7-9
ASSFGRPEDYYEQY
>TRBJ1-4|TRBV30
AWTGQPNEKLF
>TRBJ2-5|TRBV18
ASSPGTSIRGETQY
>.|TRBV7-9
ASSSGGTGGSYEQY
>TRBJ1-1|TRBV28
ASSWGEAAAF
>TRBJ2-4|TRBV30
AWGGAGENIQY
>TRBJ2-5|TRBV28
ASGIEPGQGTETQY
>TRBJ1-4|TRBV19
ASTRDRGYEKLF
>TRBJ1-4|TRBV7-2
ASSLAGTGKEKLF
>TRBJ2-1|TRBV6-7
ASSKGEGERPHSYNEQF
>TRBJ1-1|TRBV7-6
ASSNDRGEAF
>TRBJ2-7|TRBV30
AWSVQGGLDEQY
>TRBJ2-1|TRBV30
AWNRRGIGQF
>TRBJ2-7|TRBV7-6
ASSLNRGKGSYEQY
>TRBJ2-7|TRBV2
ASSYQGPSYEQY
>TRBJ2-7|TRBV18
ASSPARSYEQY
>TRBJ2-7|TRBV4-1
ASRLAGGHEQY
>TRBJ2-7|TRBV7-2
ASSLSTGGYYEQY
>TRBJ2-1|TRBV27
ASSFRDRVYNEQF
>TRBJ2-3|TRBV19
ASSISSGRASWTDTQY
>TRBJ2-3|TRBV11-2
ASSPDYYSTDTQY